These 25 T cell receptor beta chains were all obtained from the same sample, sequenced in a study of blood T cells in healthy people across ages. A J-beta primer mix and a sample-barcoded 5' primer were used in a second PCR of about 6 to 12 cycles. MiXCR, run by TCRdb on the 5' RACE reads, gives a single entry per CDR3 protein. Found here are 1,800,000 or so distinct CDR3 sequences, 35% to 50% of them singletons; the top ten hold 23%. Sequencing was carried out using blood. The receptors here all came from a human donor in good health.

This clonotype has more than one count but fewer than ten. The V gene is TRBV14, the J gene TRBJ2-1, with D unclear. Trimming stripped 4 bases from V and 8 bases from J, with 18 bases between. Looked up from germline, CDR1 is SGHDN and CDR2 is FVKESK. The CDR3 runs 15 residues. CDR3 region: CASSRHSLLGDEQFF. The CDR3 DNA reads TGTGCCAGCAGCCGCCATTCGCTTCTTGGGGATGAGCAGTTCTTC. Looking up the rest from reference TRBV14 and TRBJ2-1 gives the full variable domain: EAGVTQFPSHSVIEKGQTVTLRCDPISGHDNLYWYRRVMGKEIKFLLHFVKESKQDESGMPNNRFLAERTGGTYSTLKVQPAELEDSGVYFCASSRHSLLGDEQFFGPGTRLTVL.

This clonotype was counted a single time. Given a much more abundant clone one base away, this may be a read error. CDR3 bases: TGCAGCGCTACTCCCGTGACAGGGGCTGGCTACACCTTC. Encoded protein: CSATPVTGAGYTF. V is TRBV29-1 and J is TRBJ1-2; 8 nucleotides match TRBD1. Germline values: CDR1 SQVTM, CDR2 ANQGSEA. There are 13 residues in the CDR3. With 7 bases clipped from V and 7 bases from J, the junction kept 11 bases outside the gene matches.

This clonotype was counted a few times. The genes are TRBV4-3 and TRBJ2-7; 11 bases are shared with TRBD2. In germline, CDR1 is LGHNA, CDR2 YSLEER. This CDR3 has 16 amino acids. V trimming: 3 bases; J trimming: 0 bases; junction bases outside the gene matches: 4. CDR3 DNA: TGCGCCAGCAGCCATTCAACTAGCGGGGGCTCCTACGAGCAGTACTTC. As protein: CASSHSTSGGSYEQYF.

This CDR3 reads CASSLMIGRGSYEQYF. CDR3 coding DNA: TGTGCCAGCAGCCTGATGATAGGCCGAGGCTCCTACGAGCAGTACTTC. This sequence joins TRBV3-1 and TRBJ2-7; D ambiguous. This CDR3 comprises 16 residues. Trimming removed 4 bases at V and 0 bases at J, with 16 bases between. The V gene's germline CDR1 is LGHDT and CDR2 YNNKEL (reference sequence).

This chain connects TRBV7-2 to TRBJ2-2; TRBD2 aligns across 14 bases. The junction had 3 bases not matched to a gene; V was cut back by 6 bases and J by 3 bases. The CDR3 is 16 residues long. CDR1 and CDR2 (germline): SGHTA, FQGNSA. The CDR3 spells CASRSGLAGDTGELFF. CDR3 in DNA: TGTGCCAGCAGATCGGGACTAGCGGGGGACACCGGGGAGCTGTTTTTT.

This clonotype was counted a few times. V usage is TRBV12-3 or TRBV12-4 and J usage is TRBJ2-3, with unresolved D. Trimming took off 4 bases at V and 2 bases at J, with 7 bases between the two ends. The CDR3 has 13 residues. The CDR3 sequence: CASSYLNTDTQYF. Here the CDR3 DNA reads TGTGCCAGCAGTTACTTAAACACAGATACGCAGTATTTT.

Turning to this clonotype: A much larger clone is a single base away; this may be a read error. The CDR3 bases are TGTGCCTGCAGTTTGTCAGACTACAATGAGCAGTTCTTC. Its translation is CACSLSDYNEQFF. The V and J genes are TRBV6-6 and TRBJ2-1, with D hard to call. The CDR3 sequence is 13 residues long. Germline CDR1 MNHNY, CDR2 SVGAGI (reference sequence).

This clonotype has only a few counts. The J gene is TRBJ1-2, the V gene TRBV10-2; D possibly corresponds to TRBD1 (6 bases). The V gene lost 2 bases and the J gene lost 2 bases, with 12 bases spanning the gap. Germline values: CDR1 WSHSY, CDR2 SAAADI. This CDR3 region has 15 residues. Here the CDR3 DNA reads TGCGCCAGCAGTGAGGGACCGGGACAAAACTATGGCTACACCTTC. Amino acid sequence: CASSEGPGQNYGYTF.

This clonotype turned up a few times. The V gene is TRBV24-1, the J gene TRBJ2-4; D remains ambiguous. The CDR3 has 17 amino acids. The germline V gene has CDR1 KGHDR and CDR2 SFDVKD. Trimming took off 2 bases at V and 1 base at J, with 14 bases between the two ends. The CDR3 coding sequence is TGTGCCACCAGTGATTCCGGGCCTGAAGGCGCCAAAAACATTCAGTACTTC. Translating it yields CATSDSGPEGAKNIQYF.

This clonotype was recorded at least ten times. The rearrangement uses TRBV4-1 and TRBJ2-7, with D perhaps matching TRBD1 or TRBD2 (5 bases each). The CDR3 covers 14 residues. Germline V gene lookup returns CDR1 MGHRA and CDR2 YSYEKL. Trimming removed 4 bases at V and 5 bases at J, with 15 bases between. CDR3 in DNA: TGCGCCAGCAGCCCCCACGGGGCACGAGACGAGCAGTACTTC. It yields the protein CASSPHGARDEQYF.

The sample holds a few counts of this clonotype. The chain links TRBV15 to TRBJ1-6, with D uncertain. The CDR3 is 14 residues long. CDR1 and CDR2 from the germline V gene are LNHNV and YYDKDF (reference sequence). V lost 3 bases and J 9 bases, leaving 12 bases between the germline ends. The DNA for the CDR3 is TGTGCCACCAGCAGCCGAGCAGCGAGTTCACCCCTCCACTTT. Amino acids: CATSSRAASSPLHF.

The rearrangement links TRBV28 to TRBJ1-2; D may be TRBD1 (6 bases). This CDR3 comprises 14 residues. Trimming pared 7 bases from V and 4 bases from J, leaving 16 bases between. CDR1 is MDHEN and CDR2 is SYDVKM in the germline V gene. This CDR3 is CASMEQGLPYGYTF. The CDR3 DNA is TGTGCCAGCATGGAACAGGGCCTTCCCTATGGCTACACCTTC.

This chain joins TRBV6-6 and TRBJ1-1; 7 nucleotides align to TRBD1. Trimming removed 8 bases from V and 11 bases from J; junction bases left unmatched: 14. Germline assignment: CDR1 MNHNY and CDR2 SVGAGI (reference sequence). This CDR3 is built from 13 residues. The DNA of the CDR3 is TGTGCCAGCGGAGAGGGGGCGCTTGGTCTTGCTTTCTTT. Protein sequence: CASGEGALGLAFF.

CDR3 DNA: TGTGCCAGCAGCCAAACCGGGACTAGGGAGACCCAGTACTTC. Translated, it gives CASSQTGTRETQYF. This chain joins TRBV7-3 and TRBJ2-5; 8 bases line up with TRBD2. V lost 5 bases and J lost 5; bases outside the gene matches: 7. Germline V gives CDR1 SGHTA, CDR2 FQGTGA. The CDR3 loop spans 14 amino acids.

The chain couples TRBV4-3 to TRBJ2-3; 8 bases align to TRBD2. The J segment lost 6 bases and the V segment lost 0 bases, leaving 8 bases of the junction unmatched. The CDR3 is 16 residues long. Germline lookup yields CDR1 LGHNA and CDR2 YSLEER. This CDR3 is CASSQEIERGSDTQYF. As DNA, the CDR3 is TGCGCCAGCAGCCAAGAGATAGAGCGGGGGTCGGATACGCAGTATTTT.

Of note for this clonotype: Compared with germline, one end of the junction differs, possibly owing to a read error. V gene TRBV5-8 combines with J gene TRBJ2-1; D remains ambiguous. The CDR3 loop spans 14 amino acids. Germline CDR1 and CDR2: SGHTS and YDEGEE. The CDR3 protein is CTSSLVGSSGEQFF. As DNA, the CDR3 is TGTACCAGCAGCTTGGTAGGGTCTTCGGGTGAGCAGTTCTTC.

The V and J genes are TRBV27 and TRBJ2-5; 7 positions match TRBD1. CDR3 size: 14 residues. J lost 4 bases, V lost 10 bases, and 12 bases had no gene match. CDR1 is MNHEY and CDR2 is SMNVEV in the germline V gene (reference sequence). The CDR3: CATKNNRGGETQYF. CDR3 DNA sequence: TGTGCCACCAAGAACAACAGGGGCGGAGAGACCCAGTACTTC.

This clonotype was recorded a few times. The CDR3 DNA follows: TGTGCCAGCAGCGTAGAGGGGGAAGGTCAGCCCCAGCATTTT. Residues: CASSVEGEGQPQHF. The chain links TRBV9 to TRBJ1-5; tentative D call: TRBD1 (6 bases). CDR3 size: 14 residues. CDR1 is SGDLS, CDR2 YYNGEE, per germline. V lost 0 bases to trimming and J lost 6 bases, with 10 bases between them.

This clonotype was counted a few times. This chain links TRBV20-1 with TRBJ1-5, with no clear D. This CDR3 comprises 15 residues. V shed 6 bases and J shed 0 bases, with 15 bases lying between them. The germline V gene encodes CDR1 DFQATT and CDR2 SNEGSKA (reference sequence). CDR3 residues: CSAQRVTYSNQPQHF. The CDR3 DNA is TGCAGTGCACAGCGAGTAACTTATAGCAATCAGCCCCAGCATTTT.

This clonotype was recorded a few times. The junction differs from germline at one of its ends, possibly a read error. V and J are TRBV29-1 and TRBJ2-5; TRBD1 matches at 8 bases. The DNA matches TRBJ2-7 better at its end, which makes the J call doubtful. CDR1 SQVTM and CDR2 ANQGSEA come from the germline V gene. The CDR3 consists of 13 residues. The CDR3 reads CSVEEDRESEQYF. The CDR3 nucleotides are TGCAGCGTAGAAGAGGACAGGGAGAGCGAGCAGTACTTC.

The rearrangement joins TRBV5-1 to TRBJ2-1, with TRBD2 matching 9 bases. This CDR3 is 16 amino acids long. V was pared by 4 bases and J by 7 bases, with 12 bases of the junction left unmatched. Looked up from germline, CDR1 is SGHRS and CDR2 is YFSETQ. In DNA form, the CDR3 reads TGCGCCAGCAGCCAAAATAGCGGGGGCCTTCGGAATGAGCAGTTCTTC. Encoded protein: CASSQNSGGLRNEQFF.

This clonotype was seen only a few times. The chain uses TRBV6-2 or TRBV6-3 and TRBJ1-2; no clear D gene. This CDR3 has 12 amino acids. Deletions cut 3 bases from V and 4 bases from J, with 6 bases between. The germline CDR1 and CDR2 sequences are MNHEY and SVGEGT. The DNA of the CDR3 is TGTGCCAGCAGTTATCGGACCTATGGCTACACCTTC. It yields the protein CASSYRTYGYTF.

With regard to this clonotype: A read error may explain this, as a much larger clone is one base away. The gene calls are TRBV2 and TRBJ1-5, with 7 bases fitting TRBD1. CDR1 SNHLY and CDR2 FYNNEI come from the germline V gene. The CDR3 loop spans 15 amino acids. As DNA, the CDR3 is TGTGCCAGCAGAGGGGAGACAGGGAGCAATCGGCCCCAGCATTTT. Its protein is CASRGETGSNRPQHF.

The table lists this clonotype with a few counts. The V gene is TRBV6-2 or TRBV6-3, the J gene TRBJ2-7; 7 bases align to TRBD1. Trimming took 6 bases from V and 0 from J; bases not matched to a gene: 14. Germline loops: CDR1 MNHEY, CDR2 SVGEGT. The CDR3 contains 17 residues. In DNA form, the CDR3 reads TGTGCCAGCAGCTTCACCCCAGACAGGGAAACCTCCTACGAGCAGTACTTC. It translates to CASSFTPDRETSYEQYF.

This clonotype came up a few times. The CDR3: CASSNPTGINSPLHF. CDR3 DNA: TGTGCCAGCAGCAACCCCACAGGGATAAATTCACCCCTCCACTTT. The chain is built from TRBV11-2 and TRBJ1-6; D possibly corresponds to TRBD1 (6 bases). CDR3 length equals 15 residues. The germline CDR1 and CDR2 sequences are SGHAT and FQNNGV. V was shortened by 5 bases and J by 7 bases, with 15 bases between the two germline ends.